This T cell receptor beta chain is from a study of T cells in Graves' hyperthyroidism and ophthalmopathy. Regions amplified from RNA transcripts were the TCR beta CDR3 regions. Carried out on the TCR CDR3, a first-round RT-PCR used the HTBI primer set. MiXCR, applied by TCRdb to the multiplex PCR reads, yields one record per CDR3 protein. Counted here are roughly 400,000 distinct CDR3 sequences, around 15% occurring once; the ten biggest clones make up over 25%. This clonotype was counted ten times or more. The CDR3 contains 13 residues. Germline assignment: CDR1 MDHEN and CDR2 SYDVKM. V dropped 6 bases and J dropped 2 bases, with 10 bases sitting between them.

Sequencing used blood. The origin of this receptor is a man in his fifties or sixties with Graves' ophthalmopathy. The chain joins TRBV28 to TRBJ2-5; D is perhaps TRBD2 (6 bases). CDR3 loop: CASRGGPQETQYF. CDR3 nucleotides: TGTGCCAGCAGGGGGGGACCGCAAGAGACCCAGTACTTC.